This T cell receptor beta chain was sequenced in a study of beta chain features in type 1 diabetes. Whole-study context: Comparable age, gender and cell yields were observed in patients relative to healthy donors. Overall study results and limits: When VDJ junctions were examined, type 1 diabetes patients showed fewer insertions and more deletions. TCRB CDR3s from Type 1 diabetes patients were moderately but significantly shorter in all four CD4+ subsets.

Germline V lookup: CDR1 SGHVS, CDR2 FNYEAQ. The CDR3 sequence is 21 residues long. The V and J ends lost 1 base and 2 bases, in that order; junction bases with no gene match: 13. Each of the sorted populations had a purity greater than 98%. There are a few counts of this clone. The antigen is unknown. Reverse transcribing all isolated RNA meant expressed TCRB transcripts were sequenced. Clones were sequenced by immunoSEQ multiplex PCR, and TCRdb holds only the in-frame ones, with some missing. The table shows 500,000 to 700,000 clones, with about a sixth occurring only once. The receptor was derived from a man in his late teens or twenties in good health. The sample comprised naive CD4+ T cells from blood. The chain couples TRBV7-6 to TRBJ2-3; 15 bases fit TRBD2. The CDR3 protein is CASSLVPATGTSGRNTDTQYF. The CDR3 region has the DNA TGTGCCAGCAGCTTAGTGCCCGCAACCGGGACTAGCGGGAGGAACACAGATACGCAGTATTTT.